These 16 T cell receptor beta chains originate from one sample sequenced in a study of blood T cell repertoires in COVID-19. The table came from immunoSEQ multiplex PCR; TCRdb's copy has only in-frame clones and leaves some out. The profile covers about 210,000 clones, with 81% appearing a single time and just under 9% taken by the ten largest. The material sequenced was PBMCs or T cells enriched from blood (not recorded which). Source of these receptors: a woman aged 45-65 years with acute COVID-19.

The CDR3 loop is CASSLARAGHYYEQYF. DNA for the CDR3: TGTGCCAGCAGCTTAGCGCGCGCAGGGCACTACTACGAGCAGTACTTC. The chain joins TRBV11-2 to TRBJ2-7, with D perhaps TRBD1 (5 bases). Germline CDR1 and CDR2: SGHAT and FQNNGV. CDR3 length: 16 residues. The V gene lost 1 base and the J gene lost 3 bases, with 16 bases spanning the gap. The complete variable domain, with remaining parts taken from reference TRBV11-2 and TRBJ2-7, reads EAGVAQSPRYKIIEKRQSVAFWCNPISGHATLYWYQQILGQGPKLLIQFQNNGVVDDSQLPKDRFSAERLKGVDSTLKIQPAKLEDSAVYLCASSLARAGHYYEQYFGPGTRLTVT.

V is TRBV7-9 and J is TRBJ2-3, with D perhaps matching TRBD1 (5 bases). This CDR3 has 15 residues. The germline gives CDR1 SEHNR, CDR2 FQNEAQ (reference sequence). V was clipped by 5 bases and J by 0 bases, with 12 bases between them. Written as DNA, the CDR3 is TGTGCCAGCAGCACTCAGGGCCAAAGCACAGATACGCAGTATTTT. Amino acid sequence: CASSTQGQSTDTQYF.

In this sample, this clone turned up once. V is TRBV30 and J is TRBJ2-7; D is unclear. The CDR3 length is 13 residues. With 2 bases removed from V and 7 bases from J, the gap between germline ends came to 15 bases. Germline loops: CDR1 GTSNPN, CDR2 SVGIG (reference sequence). DNA for the CDR3: TGTGCCTGGAGTCTAACCCTGAATCGGGAGCAGTACTTC. It specifies CAWSLTLNREQYF.

The rearrangement joins TRBV28 to TRBJ2-1, with 11 bases that match TRBD1. V dropped 3 bases and J dropped 7; count of bases not matched to a gene: 5. The CDR3 covers 15 residues. CDR1 and CDR2 from the germline V gene are MDHEN and SYDVKM. CDR3 sequence (DNA): TGTGCCAGCAGTTTGGTGGACAGGGGGCGGAATGAGCAGTTCTTC. This codes for CASSLVDRGRNEQFF.

J is TRBJ2-6 and V is TRBV10-2; D not resolved. From germline, CDR1 is WSHSY and CDR2 SAAADI. Trimming removed 3 bases from V and 0 bases from J, with 12 bases in between. The CDR3 has 17 residues. CDR3 loop: CASSDQRLPSGANVLTF. The CDR3, as DNA: TGCGCCAGCAGTGATCAGAGACTGCCCTCTGGGGCCAACGTCCTGACTTTC.

This chain connects TRBV3-1 (or the pseudogene TRBV3-2) to TRBJ2-5, with 10 bases lining up with TRBD1. Germline trimming cut 4 bases from V and 5 bases from J; bases unmatched to any gene: 10. This CDR3 region has 16 residues. Germline CDR1 is LGHDT and CDR2 is YNNKEL (reference sequence). The CDR3, as DNA: TGTGCCAGCAGCCCCCGGGGACAGGGGCCCGCGGAGACCCAGTACTTC. Translated: CASSPRGQGPAETQYF.

This clone appeared a few times. The chain combines TRBV7-9 with TRBJ1-1, with a possible D match to TRBD1 (6 bases). The CDR3 contains 14 residues. The germline CDR1 and CDR2 sequences are SEHNR and FQNEAQ (reference sequence). V lost 10 bases and J lost 1, with 16 bases in between. The CDR3 DNA reads TGTGCCACTCGTGAGGAGACAGGGAACACTGAAGCTTTCTTT. It yields the protein CATREETGNTEAFF.

The V call is TRBV18, the J call TRBJ2-7; a weak D match, TRBD1 (6 bases). Trimming cost V 6 bases and J 3 bases, with 9 bases left between them. Germline values: CDR1 KGHSH, CDR2 LQKENI. The CDR3 runs to 12 residues. The CDR3 region is CASSGTYYEQYF. The CDR3 bases are TGTGCCAGCTCGGGGACATACTACGAGCAGTACTTC.

This clone was seen only a few times. The rearrangement uses TRBV27 and TRBJ2-1; 11 nucleotides match TRBD2. With V trimmed by 1 base and J by 6 bases, 5 bases remained unmatched. The germline V gene encodes CDR1 MNHEY and CDR2 SMNVEV (reference sequence). The CDR3 length is 16 residues. The CDR3 DNA is TGTGCCAGCAGTTTATTCTCTAGCGGGAGGTTCAATGAGCAGTTCTTC. Protein product: CASSLFSSGRFNEQFF.

V is TRBV9 and J is TRBJ2-7; D possibly corresponds to TRBD1 (5 bases). The CDR3 has 15 residues. Germline CDR1 SGDLS, CDR2 YYNGEE. V lost 4 bases to trimming and J lost 3 bases, with 17 bases between them. DNA for the CDR3: TGTGCCAGCAGCCCCAGGGTGTTCGGGTTCTACGAGCAGTACTTC. Translated, it gives CASSPRVFGFYEQYF.

V usage is TRBV12-3 or TRBV12-4 and J usage is TRBJ2-3; no clear D gene. This CDR3 spans 12 amino acids. Deletions cut 3 bases from V and 7 bases from J, with 8 bases between. The CDR3 here is CASSFLGNTQYF. The CDR3 DNA sequence: TGTGCCAGCAGTTTTCTGGGCAATACGCAGTATTTT.

The CDR3 region is CASGGGDSGKTYEQYF. CDR3 nucleotides: TGTGCCAGCGGTGGCGGGGACTCGGGGAAGACCTACGAGCAGTACTTC. The V and J genes are TRBV6-1 and TRBJ2-7; the D gene is possibly TRBD2 (6 bases). Trimming cost V 8 bases and J 2 bases, with 22 bases left between them. Germline assignment: CDR1 MNHNS and CDR2 SASEGT. The CDR3 runs to 16 residues.

In its sample, this clone was seen many times. The genes are TRBV15 and TRBJ2-7; 9 bases match TRBD1. The trim removed 3 bases at V and 3 bases at J, leaving 9 bases unmatched. This CDR3 has 16 residues. Germline CDR1 LNHNV, CDR2 YYDKDF (reference sequence). CDR3 nucleotides: TGTGCCACCAGCAGCTTTACAGGGGGCAATCTCTACGAGCAGTACTTC. Translating gives CATSSFTGGNLYEQYF.

The chain combines TRBV11-1 with TRBJ2-1; tentatively, D is TRBD2 (5 bases). CDR3 size: 13 residues. The germline CDR1 and CDR2 sequences are SGHAT and FQDESV (reference sequence). V gave up 2 bases and J gave up 7 bases, with 9 bases separating them. The CDR3 coding sequence is TGTGCCAGCAGCTTATGGACGGGGAATGAGCAGTTCTTC. This translates into CASSLWTGNEQFF.

The J gene is TRBJ2-5, the V gene TRBV6-2 or TRBV6-3; 9 bases agree with TRBD2. Germline values: CDR1 MNHEY, CDR2 SVGEGT. The CDR3 loop spans 17 amino acids. Trimming took 5 bases from V and 3 from J; bases not matched to a gene: 13. This CDR3 reads CASSTVPSGTLEETQYF. CDR3 nucleotides: TGTGCCAGCAGTACAGTTCCTAGCGGGACCCTAGAAGAGACCCAGTACTTC.

This clone was seen only a few times. The CDR3 nucleotides are TGCGCCAGCAGCTTGGGAAGGGAGGACACTGAAGCTTTCTTT. Its protein product is CASSLGREDTEAFF. The chain uses TRBV5-1 and TRBJ1-1; D ambiguous. Germline V gene data show CDR1 as SGHRS and CDR2 as YFSETQ. CDR3 size: 14 residues. Trimming cost V 0 bases and J 3 bases, with 9 bases left between them.